These 25 T cell receptor beta chains share one sample of origin, sequenced in a study of T-cell memory formation after mild COVID-19 (dated by TCRdb to the early 2020s). The method was 5' RACE. The sequencer listed for this sample is Illumina NovaSeq 6000. TCRdb trimmed public reads at Q25 via fastp, called clones via MiXCR and kept in-frame beta chains. Every distinct CDR3 protein forms one entry, paired with its most common genes and DNA. A total of fewer than 500,000 distinct CDR3 sequences appear in this sample, around 25% of them only once. The ten biggest clones cover under 15% of the sample. Sequencing was carried out using PBMCs or a T cell subset sorted from them (not recorded which). The receptor set was obtained from an adult woman who had mild COVID-19 (a few samples of this study predate the infection). The sample titles of this study are shuffled in the database, so cell type and time point are left out; the donor was told from shared clones.

This clonotype has a count of ten or more. J is TRBJ2-1 and V is TRBV7-9, with D unresolved. In germline, CDR1 is SEHNR, CDR2 FQNEAQ (reference sequence). CDR3 length equals 11 residues. The ends were cut back, 5 bases at V and 7 bases at J, with 6 bases in the middle. The DNA of the CDR3 is TGTGCCAGCAGCCCCAGGAATGAGCAGTTCTTC. Protein product: CASSPRNEQFF.

V usage is TRBV5-6 and J usage is TRBJ1-1; 9 nucleotides match TRBD1. Germline values: CDR1 SGHDT, CDR2 YYEEEE. The J segment lost 6 bases and the V segment lost 4 bases, leaving 10 bases of the junction unmatched. This CDR3 region has 15 residues. CDR3 sequence (DNA): TGTGCCAGCAGCATTTATACAGGGGGCTACGCTGAAGCTTTCTTT. Translating it yields CASSIYTGGYAEAFF.

The genes are TRBV5-1 and TRBJ2-7, with 11 nucleotides matching TRBD1. Per germline, CDR1 SGHRS and CDR2 YFSETQ. This CDR3 comprises 14 residues. After removal of 4 bases from V and 2 bases from J, the junction contained 2 bases not matched to a gene. The chain's CDR3 is CASSEGQGAYEQYF. CDR3 bases: TGCGCCAGCAGCGAGGGACAGGGGGCCTACGAGCAGTACTTC. The full variable domain, in which reference TRBV5-1 and TRBJ2-7 provide the parts outside the CDR3, is KAGVTQTPRYLIKTRGQQVTLSCSPISGHRSVSWYQQTPGQGLQFLFEYFSETQRNKGNFPGRFSGRQFSNSRSEMNVSTLELGDSALYLCASSEGQGAYEQYFGPGTRLTVT.

The chain is built from TRBV4-2 and TRBJ2-7; D not certain. The length of the CDR3 is 13 residues. Trimming left V 0 bases short and J 5 bases short, with 8 bases between. Germline-derived CDR1 and CDR2 are LGHNA and YNFKEQ. CDR3 loop: CASSQDFFNEQYF. The CDR3 coding sequence is TGTGCCAGCAGCCAAGATTTCTTTAACGAGCAGTACTTC.

CDR3 nucleotide sequence: TGTGCCAGCAGCCAAGTTGGGGTTAAGGAGACCCAGTACTTC. Protein product: CASSQVGVKETQYF. The V gene is TRBV14, the J gene TRBJ2-5; D ambiguous. The germline V gene encodes CDR1 SGHDN and CDR2 FVKESK. V was pared by 1 base and J by 5 bases, with 11 bases between. The CDR3 loop spans 14 amino acids.

This clonotype was seen only a few times. The gene calls are TRBV4-2 and TRBJ2-7; D ambiguous. Germline lookup yields CDR1 LGHNA and CDR2 YNFKEQ. The CDR3 has 15 amino acids. V was trimmed by 0 bases and J by 7 bases, leaving 16 bases between them. The CDR3 DNA is TGTGCCAGCAGCCAAGAGGGGTCAGCGTCTGGGGAGCAGTACTTC. It translates to CASSQEGSASGEQYF.

V and J are TRBV14 and TRBJ2-2; the match to TRBD2 covers 9 bases. V was clipped by 6 bases and J by 3 bases; unmatched bases: 8. Germline loops: CDR1 SGHDN, CDR2 FVKESK. There are 16 residues in the CDR3. CDR3 nucleotides: TGTGCCAGCAGAAATAGCGGGAGAGGGTACACCGGGGAGCTGTTTTTT. It encodes CASRNSGRGYTGELFF. Full variable domain (remainder filled in from reference TRBV14 and TRBJ2-2): EAGVTQFPSHSVIEKGQTVTLRCDPISGHDNLYWYRRVMGKEIKFLLHFVKESKQDESGMPNNRFLAERTGGTYSTLKVQPAELEDSGVYFCASRNSGRGYTGELFFGEGSRLTVL.

The chain combines TRBV28 with TRBJ1-2; 7 positions match TRBD1. J lost 5 bases, V lost 5 bases, and 8 bases had no gene match. The CDR3 length is 14 residues. Germline lookup yields CDR1 MDHEN and CDR2 SYDVKM. The DNA for the CDR3 is TGTGCCAGCAGTAAGCCGGGACAGAGATATGGCTACACCTTC. As protein: CASSKPGQRYGYTF.

This clonotype occurred a few times. The chain has TRBV11-3 and TRBJ2-4, with D unresolved. The V gene's germline CDR1 is SGHNT and CDR2 YENEEA. With 4 bases removed from V and 3 bases from J, the gap between germline ends came to 4 bases. The CDR3 covers 12 residues. CDR3 protein: CASSSVKNIQYF. The CDR3 region has the DNA TGTGCCAGCAGCTCCGTCAAAAACATTCAGTACTTC.

This chain uses TRBV5-1 with TRBJ1-2; D might be TRBD1 (5 bases). Trimming took off 2 bases at V and 3 bases at J, with 20 bases between the two ends. Per the germline V gene, CDR1 is SGHRS and CDR2 is YFSETQ. The CDR3 is made up of 17 amino acids. CDR3 amino acids: CASSLTTRDLWHYGYTF. DNA for the CDR3: TGCGCCAGCAGCTTAACGACCCGGGACTTGTGGCACTATGGCTACACCTTC. The full variable domain, in which reference TRBV5-1 and TRBJ1-2 provide the parts outside the CDR3, is KAGVTQTPRYLIKTRGQQVTLSCSPISGHRSVSWYQQTPGQGLQFLFEYFSETQRNKGNFPGRFSGRQFSNSRSEMNVSTLELGDSALYLCASSLTTRDLWHYGYTFGSGTRLTVV.

This sequence joins TRBV2 and TRBJ2-1; D call uncertain. V lost 0 bases and J 2 bases, leaving 14 bases between the germline ends. The CDR3 is made up of 17 amino acids. Germline lookup yields CDR1 SNHLY and CDR2 FYNNEI. The CDR3 nucleotides read TGTGCCAGCAGTGAAGCGGTGCGCCGCGCTACCTACAATGAGCAGTTCTTC. This codes for CASSEAVRRATYNEQFF.

As DNA, the CDR3 is TGTGCCAGCAGTTACTCGAACCAGGGAGGGAACGAGCAGTACTTC. Protein: CASSYSNQGGNEQYF. The chain recombines TRBV6-6 with TRBJ2-7, with 7 bases aligning to TRBD2. The CDR3 length is 15 residues. Trimming at V came to 0 bases and at J to 5 bases, leaving 7 bases not matched to a gene. Germline CDR1 reads MNHNY; CDR2 reads SVGAGI (reference sequence).

The J gene is TRBJ2-6, the V gene TRBV24-1; D is ambiguous. Trimming left V 5 bases short and J 2 bases short, with 9 bases between. The CDR3 totals 15 residues. CDR1 and CDR2 from the germline V gene are KGHDR and SFDVKD. CDR3: CATSAGPTGANVLTF. The CDR3 region has the DNA TGTGCCACCAGTGCCGGGCCAACTGGGGCCAACGTCCTGACTTTC.

In DNA, the CDR3 is TGTGCCAGCAGCCCCGGGGCGGCGGGCCAAGAGACCCAGTACTTC. It yields the protein CASSPGAAGQETQYF. The V call is TRBV7-9, the J call TRBJ2-5; D is perhaps TRBD1 or TRBD2 (5 bases each). This CDR3 is 15 amino acids long. Trimming cost V 5 bases and J 1 base, with 14 bases left between them. Germline assignment: CDR1 SEHNR and CDR2 FQNEAQ (reference sequence).

The genes are TRBV20-1 and TRBJ1-5; D possibly corresponds to TRBD1 (5 bases). Germline-derived CDR1 and CDR2 are DFQATT and SNEGSKA (reference sequence). This CDR3 spans 13 amino acids. V was trimmed by 1 base and J by 5 bases, leaving 9 bases between them. Written as DNA, the CDR3 is TGCAGTGCTAGAGCCAGGGAACATCAGCCCCAGCATTTT. Protein product: CSARAREHQPQHF.

This clonotype was detected many times. The genes are TRBV20-1 and TRBJ2-5; D is perhaps TRBD1 (6 bases). With 0 bases removed from V and 7 bases from J, the gap between germline ends came to 12 bases. The CDR3 has 13 residues. Germline CDR1 and CDR2: DFQATT and SNEGSKA (reference sequence). Written as DNA, the CDR3 is TGCAGTGCTAGAGAAGGGGGTGTGGGGACCCAGTACTTC. Its translation: CSAREGGVGTQYF.

This clonotype was seen only a few times. The chain employs TRBV24-1 and TRBJ2-7; D is unclear. Trimming shortened V by 2 bases and J by 3 bases, and 10 bases separated the two germline ends. The CDR3 extends over 14 amino acids. Germline V CDR1 and CDR2: KGHDR, SFDVKD. In DNA form, the CDR3 reads TGTGCCACCAGTGATTCCTCATTGAGCTACGAGCAGTACTTC. This encodes CATSDSSLSYEQYF.

The sample holds a few counts of this clonotype. The chain joins TRBV6-5 to TRBJ2-7; 9 bases are a match to TRBD1. CDR3 size: 14 residues. Losses at the gene ends were 8 bases for V and 4 bases for J; bases not matched to a gene: 9. Germline assignment: CDR1 MNHEY and CDR2 SVGAGI. CDR3 sequence (DNA): TGTGCCAGCGGATCGGGACAGGGAGCATACGAGCAGTACTTC. Translating gives CASGSGQGAYEQYF.

This clonotype has only a few counts. The chain links TRBV11-2 to TRBJ2-3, with 14 bases lining up with TRBD2. The CDR3 is 17 residues long. The ends lost 4 bases at V and 4 bases at J; junction bases unmatched: 7. Germline lookup yields CDR1 SGHAT and CDR2 FQNNGV. The CDR3 loop reads CASSYGLAGGRADTQYF. The CDR3 DNA sequence: TGTGCCAGCAGCTACGGACTAGCGGGAGGCCGGGCAGATACGCAGTATTTT.

The chain recombines TRBV6-5 with TRBJ2-1; 9 bases map to TRBD1. The V and J ends lost 6 bases and 3 bases, in that order; junction bases with no gene match: 6. From germline, CDR1 is MNHEY and CDR2 SVGAGI. The CDR3 runs to 15 residues. CDR3 nucleotides: TGTGCCAGCAGCCCATCGGACAGGGGCTACAATGAGCAGTTCTTC. It translates to CASSPSDRGYNEQFF.

The chain links TRBV19 to TRBJ1-5; D call uncertain. CDR1 and CDR2 (germline): LNHDA, SQIVND (reference sequence). V was clipped by 2 bases and J by 1 base, with 12 bases between them. This CDR3 region has 16 residues. The CDR3 reads CASSIPWQMSNQPQHF. CDR3 sequence (DNA): TGTGCCAGTAGTATACCCTGGCAGATGAGCAATCAGCCCCAGCATTTT.

The J gene is TRBJ2-2, the V gene TRBV6-2 or TRBV6-3, with D uncertain. The V end was cut by 6 bases, the J end by 7 bases, with 6 bases between. The CDR3 has 11 residues. CDR1 and CDR2 (germline): MNHEY, SVGEGT. CDR3 coding DNA: TGTGCCAGCAGCCCCTTCGGGGAGCTGTTTTTT. Encoded protein: CASSPFGELFF.

This chain joins TRBV24-1 and TRBJ2-7, with TRBD1 identical over 9 bases. The trim removed 4 bases at V and 4 bases at J, leaving 7 bases unmatched. This CDR3 spans 15 amino acids. Germline V CDR1 and CDR2: KGHDR, SFDVKD. In DNA form, the CDR3 reads TGTGCCACCAGTGACGAGGGACAGGGACAATACGAGCAGTACTTC. Translating it yields CATSDEGQGQYEQYF.

The gene calls are TRBV29-1 and TRBJ2-6; D gene unclear. Germline CDR1 and CDR2: SQVTM and ANQGSEA. The V and J ends lost 4 bases and 0 bases respectively, with 7 bases between them. This CDR3 region has 14 residues. CDR3 in amino acids: CSVVASSGANVLTF. Written as DNA, the CDR3 is TGCAGCGTTGTGGCGAGCTCTGGGGCCAACGTCCTGACTTTC.

This clonotype was detected a few times. This chain connects TRBV12-5 to TRBJ2-1; D unclear. The CDR3 length is 14 residues. The V end lost 4 bases, the J end lost 7 bases, and 14 bases lay between the germline ends. The germline CDR1 and CDR2 sequences are LGHNT and FRNRAP. CDR3 nucleotides: TGTGCTAGTGGTTCACCAGTCCCCCGTAATGAGCAGTTCTTC. Its protein is CASGSPVPRNEQFF. The full variable domain, with the rest looked up from reference TRBV12-5 and TRBJ2-1, is DARVTQTPRHKVTEMGQEVTMRCQPILGHNTVFWYRQTMMQGLELLAYFRNRAPLDDSGMPKDRFSAEMPDATLATLKIQPSEPRDSAVYFCASGSPVPRNEQFFGPGTRLTVL.